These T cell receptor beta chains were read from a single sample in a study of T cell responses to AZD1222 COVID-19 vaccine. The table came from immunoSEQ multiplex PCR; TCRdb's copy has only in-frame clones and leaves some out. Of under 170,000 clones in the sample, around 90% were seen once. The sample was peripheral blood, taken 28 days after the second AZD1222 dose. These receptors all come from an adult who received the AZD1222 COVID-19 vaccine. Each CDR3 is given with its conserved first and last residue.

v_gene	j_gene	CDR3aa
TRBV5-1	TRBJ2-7	CASSLRSAEAYEQYF
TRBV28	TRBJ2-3	CASSLDLPESTDTQYF
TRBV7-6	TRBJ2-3	CASSGRDRGAGTQYF
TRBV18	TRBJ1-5	CASSPGQGGEQPQHF
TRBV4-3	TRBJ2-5	CASSQGPGQGSATQYF
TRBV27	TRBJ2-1	CASSFWQLGNEQFF
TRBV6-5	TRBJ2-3	CASRIAGGTDTQYF
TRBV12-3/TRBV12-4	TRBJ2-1	CASSKGQGSKQFF
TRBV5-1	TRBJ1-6	CASSSLGQRGSPLHF
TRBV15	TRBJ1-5	CATSGTGGSYSNQPQHF
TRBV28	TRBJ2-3	CASKRERPDTQYF
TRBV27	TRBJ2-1	CASSFPYAPHNEQFF
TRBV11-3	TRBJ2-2	CASTLQGTGELFF
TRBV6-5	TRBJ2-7	CASSSPFGNEQYF
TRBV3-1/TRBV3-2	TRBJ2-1	CASSQDGHRGSYNEQFF
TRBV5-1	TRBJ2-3	CASSLVGGPTDTQYF
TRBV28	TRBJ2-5	CASTDGARSQETQYF
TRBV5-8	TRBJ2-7	CASSFGLAGIYEQYF
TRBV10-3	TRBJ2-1	CAISVAEEGHNEQFF
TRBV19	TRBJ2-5	CASSRVAGGRGETQYF
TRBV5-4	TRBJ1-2	CASSFPEGKAVNYGYTF
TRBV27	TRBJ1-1	CASSSRTGGMAFF
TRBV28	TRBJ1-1	CASSSSGLNTEAFF
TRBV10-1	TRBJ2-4	CASSDGTAGDIQYF
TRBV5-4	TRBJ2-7	CASSRSSGSSYEQYF
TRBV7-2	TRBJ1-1	CASSVRQLAAEAFF
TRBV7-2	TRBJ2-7	CASSSDRGYEQYF
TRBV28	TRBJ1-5	CASSRDSNQPQHF
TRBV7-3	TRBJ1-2	CASSSGQREGGYTF
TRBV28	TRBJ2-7	CASSLSEQGGAEQYF
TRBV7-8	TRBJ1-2	CASSPVEAVNYGYTF
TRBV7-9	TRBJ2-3	CASISSLLTSLADTQYF
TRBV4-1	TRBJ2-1	CASSQKRGGGEYNEQFF
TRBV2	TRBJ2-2	CASSGDTGELFF
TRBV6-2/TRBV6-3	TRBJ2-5	CASSTLRLRETQYF
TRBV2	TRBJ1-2	CASSEVPIYGYTF
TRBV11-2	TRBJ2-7	CASSLGQGPYEQYF
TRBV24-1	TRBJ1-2	CATSERTGNYGYTF
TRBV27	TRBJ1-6	CASGRVGSDSPLHF
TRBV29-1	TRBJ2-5	CSVAKVYQETQYF
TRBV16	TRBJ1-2	CASKDSSYGYTF
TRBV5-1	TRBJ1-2	CASSLRIAGQHNYGYTF
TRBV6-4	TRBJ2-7	CASSEEVGGSYEQYF
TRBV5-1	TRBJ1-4	CASSLRGYDANEKLFF
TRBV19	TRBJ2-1	CASSVGTSGRNEQFF
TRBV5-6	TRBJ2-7	CASMRLAGGTYEQYF
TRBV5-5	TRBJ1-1	CASSLATGYTLNTEAFF
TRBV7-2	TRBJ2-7	CASSLIYLPGQSYEQYF
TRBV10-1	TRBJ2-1	CASSESAGGGNEQFF
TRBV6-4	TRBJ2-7	CASSDPSQAPIAYEQYF
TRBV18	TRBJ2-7	CASSSLDSYEQYF
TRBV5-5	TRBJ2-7	CASSRILGSYEQYF
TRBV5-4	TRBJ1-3	CASSFFTSGNTIYF